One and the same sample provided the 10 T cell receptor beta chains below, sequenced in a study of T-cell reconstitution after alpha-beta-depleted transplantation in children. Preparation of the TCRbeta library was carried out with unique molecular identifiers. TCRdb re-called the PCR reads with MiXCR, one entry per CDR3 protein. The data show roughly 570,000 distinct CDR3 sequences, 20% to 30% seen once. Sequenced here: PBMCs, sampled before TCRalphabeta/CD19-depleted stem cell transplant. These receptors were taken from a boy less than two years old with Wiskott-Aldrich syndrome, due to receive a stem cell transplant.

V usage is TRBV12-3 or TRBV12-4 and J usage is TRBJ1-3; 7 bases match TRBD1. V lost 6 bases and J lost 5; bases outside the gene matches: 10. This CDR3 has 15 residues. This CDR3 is CASSSRTGWRNTIYF. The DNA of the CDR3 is TGTGCCAGCAGCTCTAGGACAGGCTGGAGAAACACCATATATTTT.

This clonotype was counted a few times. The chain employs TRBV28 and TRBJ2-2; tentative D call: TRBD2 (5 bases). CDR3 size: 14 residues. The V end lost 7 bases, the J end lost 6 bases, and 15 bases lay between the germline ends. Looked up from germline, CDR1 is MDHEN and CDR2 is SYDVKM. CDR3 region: CASTRSGSPGELFF. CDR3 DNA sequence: TGTGCCAGCACGAGGAGCGGCAGTCCCGGGGAGCTGTTTTTT.

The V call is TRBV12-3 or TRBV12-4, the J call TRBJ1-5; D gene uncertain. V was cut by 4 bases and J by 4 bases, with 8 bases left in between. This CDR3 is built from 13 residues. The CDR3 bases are TGTGCCAGCAGTTCGCGGGAGAATCAGCCCCAGCATTTT. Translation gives CASSSRENQPQHF.

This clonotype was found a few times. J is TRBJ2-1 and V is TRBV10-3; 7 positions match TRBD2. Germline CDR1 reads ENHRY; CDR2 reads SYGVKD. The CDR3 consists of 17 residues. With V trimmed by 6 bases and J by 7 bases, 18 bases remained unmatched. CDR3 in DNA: TGTGCCATCAGACCAACTAGCGACCTATTTAGGGGTAATGAGCAGTTCTTC. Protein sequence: CAIRPTSDLFRGNEQFF.

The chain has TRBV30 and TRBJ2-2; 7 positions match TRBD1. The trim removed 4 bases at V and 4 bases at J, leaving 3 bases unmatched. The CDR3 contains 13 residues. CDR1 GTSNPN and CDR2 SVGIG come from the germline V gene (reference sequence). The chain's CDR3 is CAWNRDSTGELFF. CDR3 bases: TGTGCCTGGAACCGGGACAGCACCGGGGAGCTGTTTTTT.

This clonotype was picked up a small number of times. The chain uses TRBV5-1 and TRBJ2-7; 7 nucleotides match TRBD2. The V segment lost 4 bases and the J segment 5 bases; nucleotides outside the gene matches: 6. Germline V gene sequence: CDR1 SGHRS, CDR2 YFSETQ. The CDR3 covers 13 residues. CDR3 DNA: TGCGCCAGCAGCCTTGGCGGGACTAACGAGCAGTACTTC. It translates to CASSLGGTNEQYF. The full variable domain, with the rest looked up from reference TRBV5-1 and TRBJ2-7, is KAGVTQTPRYLIKTRGQQVTLSCSPISGHRSVSWYQQTPGQGLQFLFEYFSETQRNKGNFPGRFSGRQFSNSRSEMNVSTLELGDSALYLCASSLGGTNEQYFGPGTRLTVT.

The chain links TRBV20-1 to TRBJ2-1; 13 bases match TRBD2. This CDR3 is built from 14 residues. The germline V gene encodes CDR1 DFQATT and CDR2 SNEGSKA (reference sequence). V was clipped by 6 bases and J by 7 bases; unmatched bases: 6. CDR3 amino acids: CSASGTSGANEQFF. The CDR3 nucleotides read TGCAGTGCGTCCGGGACTAGCGGGGCAAATGAGCAGTTCTTC.

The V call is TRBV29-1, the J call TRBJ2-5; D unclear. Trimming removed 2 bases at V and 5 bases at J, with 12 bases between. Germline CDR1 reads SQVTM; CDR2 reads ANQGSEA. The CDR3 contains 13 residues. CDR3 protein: CSVEMGKRETQYF. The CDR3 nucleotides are TGCAGCGTTGAAATGGGGAAGAGGGAGACCCAGTACTTC.

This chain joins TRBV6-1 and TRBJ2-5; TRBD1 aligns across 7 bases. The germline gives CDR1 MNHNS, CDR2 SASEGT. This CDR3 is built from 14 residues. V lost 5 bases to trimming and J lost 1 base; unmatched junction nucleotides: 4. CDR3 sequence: CASSRDRVQETQYF. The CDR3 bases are TGTGCCAGCAGTCGTGACAGGGTCCAAGAGACCCAGTACTTC.

The CDR3 here is CATAGVSEQFF. The CDR3 region has the DNA TGTGCCACAGCGGGAGTAAGTGAGCAGTTCTTC. The chain joins TRBV10-3 to TRBJ2-1; 8 nucleotides line up with TRBD2. Losses at the gene ends were 10 bases for V and 9 bases for J; bases not matched to a gene: 5. CDR1 and CDR2 (germline): ENHRY, SYGVKD. The CDR3 consists of 11 residues.